These 3 T cell receptor beta chains were sequenced from one sample in a study of cytomegalovirus exposure and HLA in healthy donors. 60 Vbeta and 13 Jbeta primers were used in PCR. Sequenced by immunoSEQ multiplex PCR; TCRdb stores in-frame clones only, minus some. The sample gives 72,000 or so clones, around 78% of which show up once; around 7.4% is in the top ten. The sequenced sample was PBMCs. The receptor set was obtained from a man between 18 and 35 years old in good health and CMV-seropositive.

The chain combines TRBV9 with TRBJ2-5; a weak D match, TRBD1 (6 bases). Germline lookup yields CDR1 SGDLS and CDR2 YYNGEE. The CDR3 extends over 15 amino acids. Trimming took off 2 bases at V and 3 bases at J, with 14 bases between the two ends. The CDR3 reads CASSVSPRGKETQYF. CDR3 bases: TGTGCCAGCAGCGTTAGTCCCAGGGGTAAAGAGACCCAGTACTTC.

The chain couples TRBV5-4 to TRBJ2-6; 8 bases are a match to TRBD2. This CDR3 is 18 amino acids long. Unmatched junction bases numbered 8, after V lost 1 base and J lost 2 bases. Germline V gives CDR1 SGHNT, CDR2 YYREEE (reference sequence). The CDR3 bases are TGTGCCAGCAGCTTGTTGTCTCTAGCGGGTGCTGGGGCCAACGTCCTGACTTTC. This gives the protein CASSLLSLAGAGANVLTF.

The rearrangement links TRBV4-1 to TRBJ2-5; 9 bases line up with TRBD2. This CDR3 is 17 amino acids long. The V gene end was trimmed by 4 bases and the J gene end by 4 bases; junction bases not matched to a gene: 13. Germline V gives CDR1 MGHRA, CDR2 YSYEKL. CDR3 bases: TGCGCCAGCAGCCGGCCCTTTGGAGCGGGAGGTGGAGAGACCCAGTACTTC. This sequence encodes CASSRPFGAGGGETQYF.